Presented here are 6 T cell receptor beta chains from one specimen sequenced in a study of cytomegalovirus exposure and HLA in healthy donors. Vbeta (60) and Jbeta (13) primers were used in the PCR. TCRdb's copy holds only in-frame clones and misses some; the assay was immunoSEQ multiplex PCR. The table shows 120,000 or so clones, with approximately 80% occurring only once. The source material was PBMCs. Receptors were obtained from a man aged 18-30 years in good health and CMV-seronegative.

The CDR3, as DNA: TGTGCCAGCAGGGCGTACAGGGCTGCCGCAGATACGCAGTATTTT. This encodes CASRAYRAAADTQYF. V gene TRBV27 combines with J gene TRBJ2-3, with a possible D match to TRBD1 (6 bases). Germline CDR1 reads MNHEY; CDR2 reads SMNVEV (reference sequence). The V end lost 6 bases, the J end lost 4 bases, and 17 bases lay between the germline ends. The length of the CDR3 is 15 residues.

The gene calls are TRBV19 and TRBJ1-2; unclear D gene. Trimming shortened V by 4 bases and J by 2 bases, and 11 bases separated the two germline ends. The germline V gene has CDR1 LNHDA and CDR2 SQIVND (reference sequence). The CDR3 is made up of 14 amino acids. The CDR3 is CASSRYSGNYGYTF. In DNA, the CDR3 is TGTGCCAGTAGTAGATATTCGGGGAACTATGGCTACACCTTC.

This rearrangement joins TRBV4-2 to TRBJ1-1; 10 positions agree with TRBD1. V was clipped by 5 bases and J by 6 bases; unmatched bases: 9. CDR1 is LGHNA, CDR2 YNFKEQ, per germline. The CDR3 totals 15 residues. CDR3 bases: TGTGCCAGCAGCTCCTCCCCGGGACAGGGGTCTGAAGCTTTCTTT. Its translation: CASSSSPGQGSEAFF.

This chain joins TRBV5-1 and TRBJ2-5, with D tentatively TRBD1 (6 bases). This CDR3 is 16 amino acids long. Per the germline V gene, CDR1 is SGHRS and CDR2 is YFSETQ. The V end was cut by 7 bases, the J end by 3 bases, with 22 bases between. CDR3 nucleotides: TGCGCCAGCCAAGCCAGGGGTTCAGGGATGAAAGAGACCCAGTACTTC. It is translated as CASQARGSGMKETQYF.

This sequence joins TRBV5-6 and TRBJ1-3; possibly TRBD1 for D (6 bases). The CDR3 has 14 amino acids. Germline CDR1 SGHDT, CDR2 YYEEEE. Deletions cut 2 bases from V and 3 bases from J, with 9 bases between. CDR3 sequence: CASSFGQFGNTIYF. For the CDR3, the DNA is TGTGCCAGCAGCTTCGGACAGTTTGGAAACACCATATATTTT.

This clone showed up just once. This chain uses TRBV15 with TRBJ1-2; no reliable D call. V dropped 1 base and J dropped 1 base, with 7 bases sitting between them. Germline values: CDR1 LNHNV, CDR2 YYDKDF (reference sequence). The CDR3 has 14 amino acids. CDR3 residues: CATSRAAGNYGYTF. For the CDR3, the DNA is TGTGCCACCAGCAGAGCCGCAGGTAACTATGGCTACACCTTC. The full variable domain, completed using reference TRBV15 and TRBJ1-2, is DAMVIQNPRYQVTQFGKPVTLSCSQTLNHNVMYWYQQKSSQAPKLLFHYYDKDFNNEADTPDNFQSRRPNTSFCFLDIRSPGLGDTAMYLCATSRAAGNYGYTFGSGTRLTVV.